This T cell receptor beta chain was identified during a study of blood T cell repertoires in COVID-19. As for the study in general: There were acute and convalescent COVID-19 samples, and they came from the United States, Italy and Spain. T cells, B-cell-depleted T cells, or PBMCs supplied cDNA or gDNA.

The CDR3 extends over 14 amino acids. Germline CDR1 and CDR2: SGHAT and FQNNGV. The V end was cut by 5 bases, the J end by 0 bases, with 5 bases between. In the authors' methods: Nucleated cell number was recorded as an estimate derived from reference gene primer amplification. The data were produced by immunoSEQ multiplex PCR, yet TCRdb's version contains in-frame clones alone and is incomplete. Clone size and V and J calls were adopted from that table, with D and trimming inferred from the DNA. This sample has under 200,000 clones, with more than 70% found just once. The chain recombines TRBV11-2 with TRBJ1-6; D ambiguous. The sequenced sample consisted of peripheral blood. The receptor's source is a man aged 35 to 55 with active or convalescent COVID-19. As DNA, the CDR3 is TGTGCCAGCAGCGGCAGCTCCTATAATTCACCCCTCCACTTT. It yields the protein CASSGSSYNSPLHF.